These T cell receptor beta chains were read from a single sample in a study of T cell responses to AZD1222 COVID-19 vaccine. Here immunoSEQ multiplex PCR was the method, and the copy in TCRdb shows in-frame clones only, minus some. The sample yields fewer than 120,000 clones, approximately 85% seen once. Specimen: peripheral blood, collected on day 0 of AZD1222 vaccination. Every receptor here comes from an adult in good health. CDR3s include the opening cysteine and the closing phenylalanine or tryptophan. Each record gives: clone size, J gene, V gene, D gene, CDR3 DNA, CDR3 protein. The D gene is left open where the match is weak. The listing skips clone size in some rows; elsewhere it reads once, few, many or a size class.

. | TRBJ1-4 | TRBV28 | TRBD1 | TGTGCCAGCAGTTCCGGACAGGGGGGCGAAAAACTGTTTTTT | CASSSGQGGEKLFF
. | TRBJ1-1 | TRBV4-1 | TRBD1 | TGCGCCAGCAGCCAAGGCCCTGAGACAGGGGGCTTAACTGAAGCTTTCTTT | CASSQGPETGGLTEAFF
. | TRBJ2-2 | TRBV5-6 | TRBD1 | TGTGCCAGCAGCTTCCGGGACAGGGGAGGCGGGGAGCTGTTTTTT | CASSFRDRGGGELFF
many | TRBJ1-4 | TRBV9 | TRBD1 | TGTGCCAGCAGCGTAGGGGGAAGGACAGGGTATGAAAAACTGTTTTTT | CASSVGGRTGYEKLFF
. | TRBJ1-2 | TRBV7-2 | TRBD1 | TGTGCCAGCAGCTCCTCACAGGGGAACTATGGCTACACCTTC | CASSSSQGNYGYTF
. | TRBJ2-2 | TRBV5-5 | . | TGTGCCAGCAGCCGAACGCCTCAGGTTACGGAGCTGTTTTTT | CASSRTPQVTELFF
. | TRBJ2-2 | TRBV24-1 | . | TGTGCCACAAACGCGGCGGACAGTACCGCCGGGGAGCTGTTTTTT | CATNAADSTAGELFF
. | TRBJ1-1 | TRBV7-8 | . | TGTGCCAGCACGAGGGGTAGGAACACTGAAGCTTTCTTT | CASTRGRNTEAFF
. | TRBJ2-4 | TRBV4-1 | TRBD1 | TGCGCCAGCAGCTTTAGTCCAGTGACAGGGGAGAAGGAAAACATTCAGTACTTC | CASSFSPVTGEKENIQYF
. | TRBJ1-1 | TRBV4-1 | . | TGCGCCAGCAGCCAACCTAGGGCAGCCGTGAACACTGAAGCTTTCTTT | CASSQPRAAVNTEAFF
. | TRBJ1-3 | TRBV6-5 | TRBD1 | TGTGCCAGCAGTCGGACAGGGGGCTCTGGAAACACCATATATTTT | CASSRTGGSGNTIYF